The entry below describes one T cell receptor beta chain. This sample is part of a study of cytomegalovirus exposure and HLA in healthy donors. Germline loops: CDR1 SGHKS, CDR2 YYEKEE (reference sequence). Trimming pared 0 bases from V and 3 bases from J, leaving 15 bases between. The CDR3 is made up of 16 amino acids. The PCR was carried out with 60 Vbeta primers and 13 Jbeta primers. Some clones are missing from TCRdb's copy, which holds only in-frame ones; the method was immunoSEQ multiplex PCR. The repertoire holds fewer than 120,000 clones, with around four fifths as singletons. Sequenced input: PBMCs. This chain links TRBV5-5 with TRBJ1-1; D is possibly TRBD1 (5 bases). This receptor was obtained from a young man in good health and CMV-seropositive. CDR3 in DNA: TGTGCCAGCAGCTTGGATGCAGGGTTGGTGGACACTGAAGCTTTCTTT. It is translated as CASSLDAGLVDTEAFF.